Described below is a single TCR beta chain sequence and its context. Its antigen target is currently unknown. Base qualities are not at hand, and no much larger clone is one base apart. Unmatched junction bases come to 2, with V trimmed by 4 bases and J by 2 bases. Reading the germline V gene (reference sequence) gives CDR1 SGHNT and CDR2 YYREEE. Including cysteine and phenylalanine, the CDR3 has 14 amino acids. CDR3 DNA is the only sequence kept; it has 42 bases, read in frame from the first base. The source of the sample is a study of radiotherapy plus CTLA-4 blockade in lung cancer (dated by TCRdb to the late 2010s). Describing the broader study: Among the enrolled patients, 18% had an objective response, and about 29% reached disease control.

The library was generated by the immunoSEQ multiplex PCR assay. What TCRdb holds here is the immuneACCESS table cut down to in-frame rearrangements. Part of the clones is not present; checked against another copy, under half of the missing clones reflect an unresolved V gene, and the others are unexplained. This sample gives around 110,000 clones in total; approximately 77% of them show up just once. Around 3.3% of the sample comes from the top ten. Study-wide conclusions, independent of this receptor: The strongest predictors of response were reported to be early dynamic shifts in blood T cell clones along with a rise in serum interferon-beta following radiation. After treatment with radiotherapy and ipilimumab, TCR clones that originated in tumors expanded in peripheral blood.

The study tested focal radiation therapy combined with CTLA-4 blockade (ipilimumab) in patients with chemo-refractory metastatic non-small-cell lung cancer. This receptor was taken from a human donor with non-small cell lung cancer that progressed on radiotherapy plus ipilimumab. Some clones in this sample may be carry-over from other donors' samples. The chain joins TRBV5-4 to TRBJ1-2; TRBD1 matches 10 bases in the middle. The sample consisted of peripheral blood, taken from a patient treated with radiotherapy plus ipilimumab. The CDR3 loop reads CASSEDRGNYGYTF. The DNA sequence follows: TGTGCCAGCAGCGAGGACAGGGGGAACTATGGCTACACCTTC. Beyond the CDR3, the reference TRBV5-4 and TRBJ1-2 genes provide the residues; the full variable domain reads: ETGVTQSPTHLIKTRGQQVTLRCSSQSGHNTVSWYQQALGQGPQFIFQYYREEENGRGNFPPRFSGLQFPNYSSELNVNALELDDSALYLCASSEDRGNYGYTFGSGTRLTVV.